Detailed here is one T cell receptor beta chain. Its antigen is not known. V was cut by 2 bases and J by 5 bases, with 9 bases left in between. Germline lookup yields CDR1 KGHSH and CDR2 LQKENI. This CDR3 region has 13 residues. Repertoires were generated with immunoSEQ multiplex PCR, while TCRdb's copy carries only in-frame clones and drops some. This sample has 110,000 or so clones, with roughly 88% found just once. Regarding time point: week 11, during vaccination. Doses comprised 300 ug of mutant IDH1 20-mer peptide each, plus topical imiquimod. These data belong to a study of a mutant IDH1 vaccine in newly diagnosed glioma. Background on the study: There were 62.5% males and roughly 40% females among treated patients, whose mean age was roughly 40 years. Study-wide findings and caveats: Changes in the top peripheral T cell clonotypes seemingly had no bearing on pseudoprogression.

The input for sequencing was PBMCs, taken from a glioma patient whose treatment included an IDH1 peptide vaccine. The chain joins TRBV18 to TRBJ2-5; no reliable D call. The sequence came from a woman aged 45 to 65 with glioma. This CDR3 reads CASSPMDWETQYF. In DNA form, the CDR3 reads TGTGCCAGCTCACCAATGGATTGGGAGACCCAGTACTTC.